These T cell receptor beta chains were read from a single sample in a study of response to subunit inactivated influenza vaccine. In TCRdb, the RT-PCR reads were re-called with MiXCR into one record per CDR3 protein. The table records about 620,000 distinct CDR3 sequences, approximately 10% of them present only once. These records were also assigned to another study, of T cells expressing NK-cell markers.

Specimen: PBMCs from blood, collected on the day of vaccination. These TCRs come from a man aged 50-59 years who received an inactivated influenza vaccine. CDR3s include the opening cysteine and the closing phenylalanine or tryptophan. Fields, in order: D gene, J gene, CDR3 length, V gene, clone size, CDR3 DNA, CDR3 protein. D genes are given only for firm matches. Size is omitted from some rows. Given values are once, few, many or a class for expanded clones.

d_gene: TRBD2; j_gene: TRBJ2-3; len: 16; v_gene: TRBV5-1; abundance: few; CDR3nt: TGCGCCAGCAGCTTGGACGGGGGGGCTAGCACAGATACGCAGTATTTT; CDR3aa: CASSLDGGASTDTQYF
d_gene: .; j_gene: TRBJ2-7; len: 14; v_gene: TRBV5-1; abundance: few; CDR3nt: TGCGCCAGCAGCTTGGAGTCCCCGGCCTACGAGCAGTACTTC; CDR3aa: CASSLESPAYEQYF
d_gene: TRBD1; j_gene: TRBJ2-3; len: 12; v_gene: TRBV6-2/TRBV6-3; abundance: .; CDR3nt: TGTGCCAGCAGTCCCAACAGGGGAACGCAGTATTTT; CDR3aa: CASSPNRGTQYF
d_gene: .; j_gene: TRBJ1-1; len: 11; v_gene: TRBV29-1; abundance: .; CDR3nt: TGCAGCGTTGGGGGCCGGGTTGAAGCTTTCTTT; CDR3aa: CSVGGRVEAFF
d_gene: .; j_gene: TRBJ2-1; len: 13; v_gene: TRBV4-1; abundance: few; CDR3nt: TGCGCCAGCAGCATAATGGGGCACAATGAGCAGTTCTTC; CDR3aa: CASSIMGHNEQFF
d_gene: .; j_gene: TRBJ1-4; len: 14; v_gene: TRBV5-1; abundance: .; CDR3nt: TGCGCCAGCAGGTGGGCCGGGGGTAATGAAAAACTGTTTTTT; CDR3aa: CASRWAGGNEKLFF
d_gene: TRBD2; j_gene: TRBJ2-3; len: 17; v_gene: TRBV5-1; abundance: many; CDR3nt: TGCGCCAGCAGCCCCCGTGGGAGCGGGACCAGCACAGATACGCAGTATTTT; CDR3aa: CASSPRGSGTSTDTQYF
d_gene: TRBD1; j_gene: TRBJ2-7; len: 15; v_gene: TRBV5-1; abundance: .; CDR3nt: TGCGCCAGCAGCTCCGGATCTTCACAGGGGCTCGAGCAGTACTTC; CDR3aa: CASSSGSSQGLEQYF
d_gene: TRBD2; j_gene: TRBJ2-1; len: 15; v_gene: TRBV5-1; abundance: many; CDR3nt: TGCGCCAGCAGCCTAGGACTAGCGGGGGTCCCGGAGCAGTTCTTC; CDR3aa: CASSLGLAGVPEQFF
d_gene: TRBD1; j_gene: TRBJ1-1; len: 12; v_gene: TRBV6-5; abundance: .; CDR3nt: TGTGCCAGCGGGACAGGCTTCGCTGAAGCTTTCTTT; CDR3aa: CASGTGFAEAFF
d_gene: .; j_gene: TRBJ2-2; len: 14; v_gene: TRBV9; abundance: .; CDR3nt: TGTGCCAGCAGCGTACAGGAGAACACCGGGGAGCTGTTTTTT; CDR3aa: CASSVQENTGELFF
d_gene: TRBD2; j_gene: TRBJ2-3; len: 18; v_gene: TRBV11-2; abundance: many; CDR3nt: TGTGCCAGCAGCTTAGATACCCTAGCGGGAGATAGCGCAGATACGCAGTATTTT; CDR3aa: CASSLDTLAGDSADTQYF
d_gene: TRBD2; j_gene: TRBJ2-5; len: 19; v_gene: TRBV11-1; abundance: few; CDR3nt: TGTGCCAGCACCGCGATACCCTCGGGACTAGTAAGGTTTATCGAGACCCAGTACTTC; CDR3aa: CASTAIPSGLVRFIETQYF
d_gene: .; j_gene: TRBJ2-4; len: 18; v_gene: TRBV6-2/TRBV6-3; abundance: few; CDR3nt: TGTGCCAGCAGTTACACTCAGAGGACAGTTCTAAGAGAAAACATTCAGTACTTC; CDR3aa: CASSYTQRTVLRENIQYF
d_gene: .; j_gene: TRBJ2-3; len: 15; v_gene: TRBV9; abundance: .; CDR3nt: TGTGCCAGCAGCGGCTCCGGGACCATCACAGATACGCAGTATTTT; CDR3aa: CASSGSGTITDTQYF
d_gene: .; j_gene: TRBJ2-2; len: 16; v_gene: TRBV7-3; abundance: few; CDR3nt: TGTGCCAGCAGCTACGCAATTGCCAAAGACACCGGGGAGCTGTTTTTT; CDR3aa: CASSYAIAKDTGELFF
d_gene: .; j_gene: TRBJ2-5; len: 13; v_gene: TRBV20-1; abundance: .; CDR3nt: TGCAGTGCTGCCCGACCGAACCAAGAGACCCAGTACTTC; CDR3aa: CSAARPNQETQYF
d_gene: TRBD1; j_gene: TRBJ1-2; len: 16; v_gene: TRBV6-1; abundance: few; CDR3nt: TGTGCCAGCCGGGTTGCCCGGGACAGGGGTGCCTATGGCTACACCTTC; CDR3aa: CASRVARDRGAYGYTF
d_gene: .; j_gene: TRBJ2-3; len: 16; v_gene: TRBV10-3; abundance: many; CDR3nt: TGTGCCATCAGTGAGGGGGGAGAGAGTAGCACAGATACGCAGTATTTT; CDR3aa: CAISEGGESSTDTQYF
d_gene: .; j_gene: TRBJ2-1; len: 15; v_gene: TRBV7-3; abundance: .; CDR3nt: TGTGCCAGCAGCTTAACTCGGCGGGGTAACAATGAGCAGTTCTTC; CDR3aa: CASSLTRRGNNEQFF
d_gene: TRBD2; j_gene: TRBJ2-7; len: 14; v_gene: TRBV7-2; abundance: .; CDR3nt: TGTGCCAGCAGCTACGGACTAGCGGGAGACGAGCAGTACTTC; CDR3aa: CASSYGLAGDEQYF
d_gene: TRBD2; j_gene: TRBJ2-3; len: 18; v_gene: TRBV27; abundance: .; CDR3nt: TGTGCCAGCAGTTTAAGGGTAACTAGCGGGGGGGCCACAGATACGCAGTATTTT; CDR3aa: CASSLRVTSGGATDTQYF
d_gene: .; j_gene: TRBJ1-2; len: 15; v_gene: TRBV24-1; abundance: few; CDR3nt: TGTGCCACCAGTGATTCATTGGGAGGCAACTATGGCTACACCTTC; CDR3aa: CATSDSLGGNYGYTF
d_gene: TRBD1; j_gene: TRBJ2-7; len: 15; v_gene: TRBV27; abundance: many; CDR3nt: TGTGCCAGCAGCCGACAGGGCCCTTTCTCCTACGAGCAGTACTTC; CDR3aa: CASSRQGPFSYEQYF
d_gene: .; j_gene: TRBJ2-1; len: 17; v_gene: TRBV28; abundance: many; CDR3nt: TGTGCCAGCAGTCTCATCGCGGGTCTACTCTCCTACAATGAGCAGTTCTTC; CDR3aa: CASSLIAGLLSYNEQFF
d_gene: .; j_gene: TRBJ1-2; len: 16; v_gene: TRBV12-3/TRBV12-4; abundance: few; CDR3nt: TGTGCCAGCAGTTTATGGGGAGGCCAGTTTAACTATGGCTACACCTTC; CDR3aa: CASSLWGGQFNYGYTF
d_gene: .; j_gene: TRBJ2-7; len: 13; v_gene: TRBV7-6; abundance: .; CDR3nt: TGTGCCAGCAGCTTGTCGGGGTTCCTCGAGCAGTACTTC; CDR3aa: CASSLSGFLEQYF
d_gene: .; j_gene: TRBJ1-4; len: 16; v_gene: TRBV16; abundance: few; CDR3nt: TGTGCCAGCAGCCAATCCCTGGGCTTCAGCAATGAAAAACTGTTTTTT; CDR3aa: CASSQSLGFSNEKLFF
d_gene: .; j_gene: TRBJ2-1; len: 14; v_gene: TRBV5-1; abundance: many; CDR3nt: TGCGCCAGCAGCGCTGACGGGAAGGGAGGAAAGCAGTTCTTC; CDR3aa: CASSADGKGGKQFF
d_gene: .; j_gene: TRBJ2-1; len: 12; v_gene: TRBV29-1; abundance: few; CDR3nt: TGCAGCGTTGGCTCGTCCTACAATGAGCAGTTCTTC; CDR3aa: CSVGSSYNEQFF
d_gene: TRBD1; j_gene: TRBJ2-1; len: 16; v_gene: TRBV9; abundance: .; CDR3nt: TGTGCCAGCAGCCCCCCGGGACAGGGGGCGATGAATGAGCAGTTCTTC; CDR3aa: CASSPPGQGAMNEQFF
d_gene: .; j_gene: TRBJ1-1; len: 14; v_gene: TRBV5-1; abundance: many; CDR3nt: TGCGCCAGCAGCTTGGGTTCTGGGAACGCTGAAGCTTTCTTT; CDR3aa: CASSLGSGNAEAFF
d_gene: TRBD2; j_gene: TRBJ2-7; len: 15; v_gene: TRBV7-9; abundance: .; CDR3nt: TGTGCCAGCAGCTTAAACAGCGGGAGATCCGACGAGCAGTACTTC; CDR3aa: CASSLNSGRSDEQYF
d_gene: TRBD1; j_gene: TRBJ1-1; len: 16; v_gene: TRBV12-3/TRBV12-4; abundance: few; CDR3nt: TGTGCCAGCAGTATAAGGTACAGGGGGCAGAACACTGAAGCTTTCTTT; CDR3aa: CASSIRYRGQNTEAFF
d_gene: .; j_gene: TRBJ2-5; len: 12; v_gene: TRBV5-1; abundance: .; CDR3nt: TGCGCCAGCAGCTTAAGGACGGAGACCCAGTACTTC; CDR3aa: CASSLRTETQYF
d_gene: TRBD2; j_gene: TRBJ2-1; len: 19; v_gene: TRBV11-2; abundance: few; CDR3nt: TGTGCCAGCAGGGGGGGACTAGCGGGAGGCGCGGGATCCTACAATGAGCAGTTCTTC; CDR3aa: CASRGGLAGGAGSYNEQFF
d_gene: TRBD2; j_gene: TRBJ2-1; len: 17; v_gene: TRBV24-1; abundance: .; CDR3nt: TGTGCCACCAGTGACCATGGCGGGGGTAGCTCCTACAATGAGCAGTTCTTC; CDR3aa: CATSDHGGGSSYNEQFF
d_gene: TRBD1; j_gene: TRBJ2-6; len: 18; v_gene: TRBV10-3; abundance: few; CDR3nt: TGTGCCATCAGTCCATTACCGGGACAGGGGGCTGGGGCCAACGTCCTGACTTTC; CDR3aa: CAISPLPGQGAGANVLTF
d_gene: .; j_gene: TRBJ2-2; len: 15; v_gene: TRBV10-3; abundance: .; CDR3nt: TGTGCCATCAGAGCCGAGAACAGGGTTACCGGGGAGCTGTCTTTT; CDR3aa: CAIRAENRVTGELSF
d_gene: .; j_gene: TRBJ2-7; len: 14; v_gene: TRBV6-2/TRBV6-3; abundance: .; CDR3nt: TGTGCCAGCAGTTACAGGGCGGCAATCTACGAGCAGTACTTC; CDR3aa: CASSYRAAIYEQYF
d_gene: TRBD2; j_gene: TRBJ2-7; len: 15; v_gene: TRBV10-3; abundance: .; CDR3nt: TGTGCCATCAGTGGTGGGACTAGCGGGGCCTACGAGCAGTACTTC; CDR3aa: CAISGGTSGAYEQYF
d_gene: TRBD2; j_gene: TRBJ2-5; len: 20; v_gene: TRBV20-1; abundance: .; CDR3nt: TGCAGTGCTCTCGGGACTAGCGGGAGAAGGGGATATGGCACCCAAGAGACCCAGTACTTC; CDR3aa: CSALGTSGRRGYGTQETQYF
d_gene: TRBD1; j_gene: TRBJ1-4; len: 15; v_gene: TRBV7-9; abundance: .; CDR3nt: TGTGCCAGCAGCCATAGTGGACAGGGAATCGCAAAACTGTTTTTT; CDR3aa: CASSHSGQGIAKLFF
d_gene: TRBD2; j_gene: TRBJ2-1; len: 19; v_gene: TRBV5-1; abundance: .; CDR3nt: TGCGCCAGCAGCTTGGTATCAGGGGCGGGAGGGCCGAACTACAATGAGCAGTTCTTC; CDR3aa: CASSLVSGAGGPNYNEQFF
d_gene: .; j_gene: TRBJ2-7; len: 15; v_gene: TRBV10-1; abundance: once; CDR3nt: TGCGCCAGCAGTGATTTCGGGACAAGTCTCTACGAGCAGTACTTC; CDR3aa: CASSDFGTSLYEQYF
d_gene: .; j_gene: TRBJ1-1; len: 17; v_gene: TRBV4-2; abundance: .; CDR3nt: TGTGCCAGCAGCCAAGAAAGGCGCAGGGTAGGAAACACTGAAGCTTTCTTT; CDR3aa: CASSQERRRVGNTEAFF
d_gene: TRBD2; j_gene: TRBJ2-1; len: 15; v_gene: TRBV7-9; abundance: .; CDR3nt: TGTGCCAGCAGTCACCCCGGGACTAGCGCCGATGACCAGTTCTTC; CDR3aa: CASSHPGTSADDQFF
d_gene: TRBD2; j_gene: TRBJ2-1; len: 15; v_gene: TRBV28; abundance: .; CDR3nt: TGTGCCAGCAGTTGGCCTAGCGGAGATTACAATGAGCAGTTCTTC; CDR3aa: CASSWPSGDYNEQFF
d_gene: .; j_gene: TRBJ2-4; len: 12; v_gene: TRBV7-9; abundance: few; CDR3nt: TGTGCCAGCAGCTTAGGCGGCCCCCTAGGAGACTTC; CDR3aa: CASSLGGPLGDF
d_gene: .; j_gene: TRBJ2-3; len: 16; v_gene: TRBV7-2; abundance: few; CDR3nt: TGTGCCAGCAGCTTAGGGACCTCCAGGGCGGCAGATACGCAGTATTTT; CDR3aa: CASSLGTSRAADTQYF
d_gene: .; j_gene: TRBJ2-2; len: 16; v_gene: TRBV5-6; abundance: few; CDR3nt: TGTGCCAGCAGCTACCGGGACCAAGGGAACACCGGGGAGCTGTTTTTT; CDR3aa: CASSYRDQGNTGELFF
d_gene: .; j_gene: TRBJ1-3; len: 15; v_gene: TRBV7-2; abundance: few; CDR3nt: TGTGCCAGCAGCCCCCGCCCGAGCTCTGGAAACACCATATATTTT; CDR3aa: CASSPRPSSGNTIYF
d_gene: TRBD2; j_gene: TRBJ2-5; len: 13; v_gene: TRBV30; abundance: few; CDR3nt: TGTGCCTGGAGTTCTAGCGGGGGTAAGACCCAGTACTTC; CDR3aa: CAWSSSGGKTQYF
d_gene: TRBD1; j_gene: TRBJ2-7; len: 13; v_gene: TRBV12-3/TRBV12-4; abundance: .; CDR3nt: TGTGCCAGCAGTCGGGACAGCCCCTACGAGCAGTACTTC; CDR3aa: CASSRDSPYEQYF